These T cell receptor beta chains were read from a single sample in a study of shared clonotypes between healthy human individuals. Libraries were prepared by immunoSEQ multiplex PCR; TCRdb keeps only in-frame clonotypes and omits some of them. The data contain around 2.5 million clones, 93% of them singletons. Sequenced material: naive CD4+ T cells from PBMCs. These TCRs come from a young man in good health. Some clones in this sample may be carry-over from other donors' samples. CDR3s include the opening cysteine and the closing phenylalanine or tryptophan. The D gene is left open where the match is weak. Size is stated for part of the rows, as once, few or many counts, or as a class when the clone is expanded.

TRBV6-6,12,.,.,TRBJ2-7,CASSPTGYEQYF,TGTGCCAGCAGCCCGACAGGCTACGAGCAGTACTTC
TRBV6-4,13,.,.,TRBJ1-1,CASSQQARTEAFF,TGTGCCAGCAGTCAACAAGCGCGCACTGAAGCTTTCTTT
TRBV5-1,14,.,.,TRBJ2-1,CASRVEGSYNEQFF,TGCGCCAGCAGAGTAGAAGGCTCCTACAATGAGCAGTTCTTC
TRBV18,15,once,.,TRBJ2-1,CASSPPTAVYNEQFF,TGTGCCAGCTCACCACCTACCGCAGTTTACAATGAGCAGTTCTTC
TRBV7-9,14,.,.,TRBJ1-6,CASRPGDIPAPLHF,TGTGCCAGCAGGCCAGGGGACATTCCGGCACCCCTCCACTTT
TRBV9,14,.,.,TRBJ1-2,CASSVDGTTYGYTF,TGTGCCAGCAGCGTAGATGGAACAACTTATGGCTACACCTTC
TRBV7-9,16,.,TRBD1,TRBJ2-7,CASSLEAGQGRFEQYF,TGTGCCAGCAGCTTAGAGGCGGGACAGGGAAGGTTCGAGCAGTACTTC
TRBV11-2,12,.,.,TRBJ2-5,CASSLSRETQYF,TGTGCCAGCAGCCTTTCCCGGGAGACCCAGTACTTC
TRBV25-1,15,.,TRBD2,TRBJ2-1,CASSDSGGPYNEQFF,TGTGCCAGCAGTGATTCGGGAGGGCCCTACAATGAGCAGTTCTTC
TRBV29-1,13,.,TRBD1,TRBJ1-1,CSVEPDRGNEAFF,TGCAGCGTTGAGCCGGACAGGGGGAATGAAGCTTTCTTT
TRBV29-1,14,.,TRBD2,TRBJ2-5,CSVEGLGGQETQYF,TGCAGCGTTGAGGGGCTGGGGGGGCAAGAGACCCAGTACTTC
TRBV7-8,13,.,TRBD1,TRBJ2-5,CASSSDRQETQYF,TGTGCCAGCAGCTCGGACAGGCAAGAGACCCAGTACTTC
TRBV5-5,16,.,.,TRBJ2-7,CASSILPGHLSYEQYF,TGTGCCAGCAGCATCCTGCCGGGACACCTATCCTACGAGCAGTACTTC
TRBV5-1,16,.,.,TRBJ1-3,CASSLAGGGRGNTIYF,TGCGCCAGCAGCTTGGCCGGAGGGGGGCGCGGAAACACCATATATTTT
TRBV6-1,17,.,TRBD1,TRBJ1-1,CASSARQPQGGDTEAFF,TGTGCCAGCAGTGCCCGACAACCCCAGGGGGGTGACACTGAAGCTTTCTTT
TRBV29-1,13,few,.,TRBJ1-1,CSVDRQLNTEAFF,TGCAGCGTTGACAGACAGTTGAACACTGAAGCTTTCTTT
TRBV19,13,.,TRBD1,TRBJ1-2,CASIHGTVGGYTF,TGTGCCAGTATCCACGGGACAGTTGGAGGCTACACCTTC
TRBV30,13,.,.,TRBJ2-2,CAWSVEESGELFF,TGTGCCTGGAGTGTTGAGGAATCCGGGGAGCTGTTTTTT
TRBV29-1,11,.,.,TRBJ2-3,CSVSGTDTQYF,TGCAGCGTTTCGGGGACGGATACGCAGTATTTT
TRBV7-2,15,once,TRBD1,TRBJ2-5,CASSPGQGNQETQYF,TGTGCCAGCAGCCCGGGACAGGGAAACCAAGAGACCCAGTACTTC
TRBV6-1,14,once,TRBD1,TRBJ1-5,CASSPGQGVQPQHF,TGTGCCAGCAGTCCGGGACAGGGGGTTCAGCCCCAGCATTTT
TRBV5-1,17,.,TRBD2,TRBJ2-1,CASSLVASGSKSNEQFF,TGCGCCAGCAGCTTGGTGGCTAGCGGGAGCAAAAGCAATGAGCAGTTCTTC
TRBV7-2,14,.,TRBD2,TRBJ2-1,CASSLAASGREQFF,TGTGCCAGCAGCTTAGCCGCTAGCGGGAGGGAGCAGTTCTTC
TRBV1,18,.,.,TRBJ2-7,CTSSLHDGLAGIFGGQYF,TGCACCAGCAGCCTCCACGACGGGCTAGCGGGTATATTCGGGGGGCAGTACTTC
TRBV7-3,15,once,.,TRBJ2-5,CASRSGGRYQETQYF,TGTGCCAGCAGGTCTGGAGGACGGTACCAAGAGACCCAGTACTTC
TRBV9,14,.,.,TRBJ2-1,CASSAGTSHNEQFF,TGTGCCAGCAGCGCCGGGACATCTCACAATGAGCAGTTCTTC
TRBV6-6,12,.,TRBD1,TRBJ2-1,CASSDRGNEQFF,TGTGCCAGTTCGGACAGGGGCAATGAGCAGTTCTTC
TRBV29-1,17,.,TRBD2,TRBJ2-1,CSVEGLAGASSYNEQFF,TGCAGCGTGGAGGGACTAGCGGGAGCTTCTTCCTACAATGAGCAGTTCTTC
TRBV4-1,15,.,.,TRBJ2-5,CASSQDSGGGKTQYF,TGCGCCAGCAGCCAAGATTCGGGGGGCGGGAAGACCCAGTACTTC
TRBV6-5,14,.,.,TRBJ2-1,CASSYSIGGNEQFF,TGTGCCAGCAGTTACTCAATTGGGGGCAATGAGCAGTTCTTC
TRBV28,10,.,.,TRBJ1-2,CASSLSTGFF,TGTGCCAGCAGTTTGAGCACGGGATTCTTC
TRBV29-1,13,.,.,TRBJ1-1,CSVSGRISSGAFF,TGCAGCGTCTCGGGGAGGATCTCCTCCGGAGCTTTCTTT
TRBV6-6,14,.,.,TRBJ2-2,CASSRPGAPGELFF,TGTGCCAGCAGTCGACCGGGGGCGCCGGGGGAGCTGTTTTTT
TRBV11-3,14,.,.,TRBJ2-3,CASSFRDSTDTQYF,TGTGCCAGCAGCTTCCGGGACTCGACAGATACGCAGTATTTT
TRBV5-1,14,.,TRBD1,TRBJ1-4,CASSRGQQNEKLFF,TGCGCCAGCAGCCGGGGACAGCAAAATGAAAAACTGTTTTTT